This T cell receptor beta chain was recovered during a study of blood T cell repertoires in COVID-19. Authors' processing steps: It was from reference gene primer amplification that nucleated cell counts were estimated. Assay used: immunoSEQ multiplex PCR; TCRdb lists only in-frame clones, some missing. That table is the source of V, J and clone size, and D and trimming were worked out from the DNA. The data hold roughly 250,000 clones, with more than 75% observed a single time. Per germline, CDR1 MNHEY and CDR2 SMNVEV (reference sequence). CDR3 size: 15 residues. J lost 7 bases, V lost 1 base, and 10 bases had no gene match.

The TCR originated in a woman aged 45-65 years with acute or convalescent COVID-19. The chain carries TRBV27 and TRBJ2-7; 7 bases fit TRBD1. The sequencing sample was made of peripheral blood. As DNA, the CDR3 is TGTGCCAGCAGTTTATTGCCAGGGGGTGAACGGGAGCAGTACTTC. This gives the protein CASSLLPGGEREQYF.